This is a list of T cell receptor beta chains from one sample in a study of human T cells and chemical hapten exposure. TCRdb itself ran the RACE reads through MiXCR, one entry per CDR3 protein. The sample has tens of thousands of distinct CDR3 sequences; 11% are singletons. The sample was whole blood, taken in connection with sensitization to the hapten diphenylcyclopropenone (DPC). These receptors were obtained from a man aged 40-50 years with alopecia areata. Some clones in this sample may be carry-over from other donors' samples. Each CDR3 is given with its conserved first and last residue. D genes are given only for firm matches. Size values are once, few and many counts, or a class for expanded clones, and some rows have none.

abundance: .; d_gene: .; j_gene: TRBJ1-1; v_gene: TRBV18; CDR3aa: CASSSYVEPEAFF; CDR3nt: TGTGCCAGCTCATCCTATGTCGAACCTGAAGCTTTCTTT
abundance: many; d_gene: .; j_gene: TRBJ1-5; v_gene: TRBV24-1; CDR3aa: CATSREGNQPQHF; CDR3nt: TGTGCCACCAGTAGGGAAGGGAATCAGCCCCAGCATTTT
abundance: .; d_gene: .; j_gene: TRBJ1-1; v_gene: TRBV5-1; CDR3aa: CASSYAGVWNTEAFF; CDR3nt: TGCGCCAGCAGTTATGCAGGGGTTTGGAACACTGAAGCTTTCTTT
abundance: many; d_gene: TRBD1; j_gene: TRBJ2-5; v_gene: TRBV5-1; CDR3aa: CASKEDRVYETQYF; CDR3nt: TGCGCCAGCAAGGAGGACAGGGTATACGAGACCCAGTACTTC
abundance: many; d_gene: .; j_gene: TRBJ2-5; v_gene: TRBV7-9; CDR3aa: CASSLAGLETQYF; CDR3nt: TGTGCCAGCAGCTTAGCAGGGTTGGAGACCCAGTACTTC
abundance: many; d_gene: .; j_gene: TRBJ1-5; v_gene: TRBV2; CDR3aa: CASSPTGLGNQPQHF; CDR3nt: TGTGCCAGCAGCCCTACTGGCTTGGGCAATCAGCCCCAGCATTTT
abundance: few; d_gene: .; j_gene: TRBJ1-4; v_gene: TRBV6-5; CDR3aa: CASSYSGTLNEKLFF; CDR3nt: TGTGCCAGCAGTTACTCGGGGACCCTTAATGAAAAACTGTTTTTT
abundance: .; d_gene: TRBD1; j_gene: TRBJ2-3; v_gene: TRBV20-1; CDR3aa: CSARSDRDPTDTQYF; CDR3nt: TGCAGTGCTAGGTCGGACAGGGACCCCACAGATACGCAGTATTTT
abundance: few; d_gene: .; j_gene: TRBJ2-1; v_gene: TRBV10-3; CDR3aa: CAISDRRNEQFF; CDR3nt: TGTGCCATCAGTGATAGAAGGAATGAGCAGTTCTTC
abundance: .; d_gene: .; j_gene: TRBJ2-1; v_gene: TRBV24-1; CDR3aa: CATSDSSPSRYYNEQFF; CDR3nt: TGTGCCACCAGTGATTCATCCCCTTCCAGGTACTACAATGAGCAGTTCTTC
abundance: many; d_gene: TRBD1; j_gene: TRBJ1-2; v_gene: TRBV29-1; CDR3aa: CSTIQGAGGYTF; CDR3nt: TGCAGCACAATACAGGGGGCGGGCGGCTACACCTTC
abundance: few; d_gene: TRBD1; j_gene: TRBJ1-5; v_gene: TRBV12-3/TRBV12-4; CDR3aa: CASRRTGDNQPQHF; CDR3nt: TGTGCCAGCAGAAGGACAGGGGACAATCAGCCCCAGCATTTT
abundance: many; d_gene: .; j_gene: TRBJ2-1; v_gene: TRBV3-1; CDR3aa: CASSLTHEQFF; CDR3nt: TGTGCCAGCAGTTTAACCCATGAGCAGTTCTTC
abundance: few; d_gene: .; j_gene: TRBJ1-6; v_gene: TRBV7-9; CDR3aa: CASSFADSPLHF; CDR3nt: TGTGCCAGCAGCTTTGCGGATTCACCCCTCCACTTT
abundance: .; d_gene: .; j_gene: TRBJ1-6; v_gene: TRBV6-5; CDR3aa: CASKIPSSYNSPLHF; CDR3nt: TGTGCCAGCAAAATCCCGAGCTCCTATAATTCACCCCTCCACTTT
abundance: few; d_gene: TRBD1; j_gene: TRBJ2-5; v_gene: TRBV5-1; CDR3aa: CASSGTGGEETQYF; CDR3nt: TGCGCCAGCAGCGGAACAGGGGGCGAAGAGACCCAGTACTTC
abundance: .; d_gene: TRBD2; j_gene: TRBJ2-3; v_gene: TRBV12-3/TRBV12-4; CDR3aa: CASGRADTQYF; CDR3nt: TGTGCCAGCGGGAGGGCTGATACGCAGTATTTT
abundance: .; d_gene: TRBD1; j_gene: TRBJ2-5; v_gene: TRBV6-2/TRBV6-3; CDR3aa: CASSSDREIGETQYF; CDR3nt: TGTGCCAGCAGTTCGGACAGGGAGATCGGAGAGACCCAGTACTTC
abundance: few; d_gene: TRBD2; j_gene: TRBJ2-2; v_gene: TRBV6-2/TRBV6-3; CDR3aa: CASSRLRTSGRRTGELFF; CDR3nt: TGTGCCAGCAGTCGACTCAGGACTAGCGGGAGGCGGACCGGGGAGCTGTTTTTT
abundance: .; d_gene: TRBD2; j_gene: TRBJ2-7; v_gene: TRBV28; CDR3aa: CAGKEAGGAYEQYF; CDR3nt: TGTGCCGGCAAGGAGGCGGGAGGCGCCTACGAGCAGTACTTC
abundance: few; d_gene: .; j_gene: TRBJ2-1; v_gene: TRBV29-1; CDR3aa: CSVRTPLSSYNEQFF; CDR3nt: TGCAGCGTTAGGACTCCTCTGAGCTCCTACAATGAGCAGTTCTTC
abundance: few; d_gene: TRBD2; j_gene: TRBJ2-7; v_gene: TRBV29-1; CDR3aa: CSVEEDRAGAGEQYF; CDR3nt: TGCAGCGTTGAAGAGGATCGAGCGGGAGCGGGGGAGCAGTACTTC
abundance: .; d_gene: TRBD2; j_gene: TRBJ2-6; v_gene: TRBV2; CDR3aa: CASTSVVLAGVGANVLTF; CDR3nt: TGTGCCAGCACCTCTGTAGTACTAGCGGGAGTTGGGGCCAACGTCCTGACTTTC
abundance: few; d_gene: TRBD2; j_gene: TRBJ2-3; v_gene: TRBV7-2; CDR3aa: CASSSSGNTDTQYF; CDR3nt: TGTGCCAGCAGCTCTAGCGGGAACACAGATACGCAGTATTTT
abundance: many; d_gene: TRBD2; j_gene: TRBJ2-7; v_gene: TRBV29-1; CDR3aa: CSAVTRLATSSYEQYF; CDR3nt: TGCAGCGCGGTGACCCGACTAGCGACCAGCTCCTACGAGCAGTACTTC
abundance: many; d_gene: .; j_gene: TRBJ1-5; v_gene: TRBV10-3; CDR3aa: CAIKGSNQPQHF; CDR3nt: TGTGCCATCAAAGGCAGCAATCAGCCCCAGCATTTT
abundance: many; d_gene: TRBD1; j_gene: TRBJ2-3; v_gene: TRBV12-3/TRBV12-4; CDR3aa: CASKFTGGSDTQYF; CDR3nt: TGTGCCAGCAAATTTACAGGGGGGTCGGATACGCAGTATTTT
abundance: few; d_gene: .; j_gene: TRBJ2-1; v_gene: TRBV3-1; CDR3aa: CASSQDPGPGYEQFF; CDR3nt: TGTGCCAGCAGCCAAGACCCAGGGCCGGGGTATGAGCAGTTCTTC
abundance: many; d_gene: .; j_gene: TRBJ1-1; v_gene: TRBV13; CDR3aa: CASSSRELGTEAFF; CDR3nt: TGTGCCAGCAGCTCCCGGGAGTTAGGCACTGAAGCTTTCTTT
abundance: .; d_gene: .; j_gene: TRBJ2-7; v_gene: TRBV7-8; CDR3aa: CASSLARGSYEQYF; CDR3nt: TGTGCCAGCAGCTTAGCCAGGGGCTCCTACGAGCAGTACTTC